The sequence of this T cell receptor beta chain was determined in a study of T cells in Graves' hyperthyroidism and ophthalmopathy. Overall study findings and caveats: Ophthalmopathy could be told apart from stable hyperthyroidism with a 13 V-J model.

The TCR beta CDR3 regions underwent amplification using RNA transcripts as the source. First-round RT-PCR with HTBI primers amplified the TCR CDR3 region. TCRdb re-analysed the multiplex PCR reads in MiXCR, keeping a single row per CDR3 protein. This repertoire shows about 580,000 distinct CDR3 sequences, about half found once; its top ten account for more than 7.5%. Germline V CDR1 and CDR2: SQVTM, ANQGSEA. This CDR3 comprises 13 residues. Trimming left V 4 bases short and J 14 bases short, with 21 bases between. A remark on this clonotype: The target antigen is unknown.

In patients aged 18 to 65, hyperthyroidism was newly diagnosed, with duration under 2 months. Thyroid ultrasound and orbital computed tomography, with clinical symptoms and serum thyroxine and TRAb, informed diagnoses. The specimen was peripheral blood or thyroid tissue (not recorded which). V usage is TRBV29-1 and J usage is TRBJ1-5; D is uncertain. The sequence was obtained from a woman aged 18-29 years with Graves' hyperthyroidism. The DNA for the CDR3 is TGCAGCGTTGTACGATCGGGGAGAGGAGACGAGCATTTT. Protein: CSVVRSGRGDEHF.